Following are 21 T cell receptor beta chains from one sample sequenced in a study of T-cell reconstitution after alpha-beta-depleted transplantation in children. Unique molecular identifiers were used in preparing the TCRbeta library. TCRdb re-called the PCR reads with MiXCR, one entry per CDR3 protein. The table shows 800,000 to 1,000,000 distinct CDR3 sequences, with about 30% occurring only once. This sample comprised PBMCs, mostly from graft donor cells, obtained 360 days after TCRalphabeta/CD19-depleted stem cell transplant. The receptors were sampled from a boy under three years old who had a stem cell transplant for SCID, so the T cells may come from the graft donor.

This clonotype has more than one count but fewer than ten. The J gene is TRBJ1-2, the V gene TRBV28; tentative D call: TRBD1 (6 bases). Germline V gene data show CDR1 as MDHEN and CDR2 as SYDVKM. The CDR3 runs 14 residues. With 6 bases removed from V and 7 bases from J, the gap between germline ends came to 18 bases. The CDR3 reads CASRPQGRGGGYTF. The CDR3 region has the DNA TGTGCCAGCAGACCTCAGGGGCGGGGTGGTGGCTACACCTTC.

The chain combines TRBV18 with TRBJ1-1; possibly TRBD1 for D (6 bases). The CDR3 is 19 residues long. The V end was cut by 0 bases, the J end by 4 bases, with 24 bases between. Germline V gene sequence: CDR1 KGHSH, CDR2 LQKENI. The CDR3 nucleotides are TGTGCCAGCTCACCACCGTATGCGGGGACAAAGGTTCATTTCACTGAAGCTTTCTTT. As protein: CASSPPYAGTKVHFTEAFF.

This clonotype was recorded only once. This chain uses TRBV15 with TRBJ2-5; D is unresolved. Germline CDR1 LNHNV, CDR2 YYDKDF (reference sequence). CDR3 length equals 12 residues. Trimming took 6 bases from V and 5 from J, leaving 10 bases between them. CDR3 bases: TGTGCCACCAGTCGCAAGTTGGAGACCCAGTACTTC. As protein: CATSRKLETQYF.

A few counts support this clonotype. V is TRBV7-7 and J is TRBJ2-7; no clear D gene. Trimming stripped 5 bases from V and 3 bases from J, with 20 bases between. The CDR3 runs to 16 residues. Germline V lookup: CDR1 SSHAT, CDR2 FNYEAQ (reference sequence). The CDR3 spells CASSPTRLSFYYEQYF. In DNA form, the CDR3 reads TGTGCCAGCAGCCCGACGCGACTGTCTTTTTACTACGAGCAGTACTTC.

J is TRBJ2-3 and V is TRBV2, with a tentative D call TRBD2 (7 bases). The CDR3 consists of 15 residues. V lost 3 bases to trimming and J lost 4 bases, with 14 bases between them. Germline CDR1 reads SNHLY; CDR2 reads FYNNEI. CDR3: CASSEVGEGADTQYF. The CDR3 coding sequence is TGTGCCAGCAGTGAGGTCGGGGAGGGGGCAGATACGCAGTATTTT.

The rearrangement joins TRBV9 to TRBJ2-1, with TRBD1 matching 8 bases. J gave up 0 bases and V 4 bases, and 6 bases lay outside the gene matches. The CDR3 length is 16 residues. Germline loops: CDR1 SGDLS, CDR2 YYNGEE. The CDR3 nucleotides read TGTGCCAGCAGCCCCCGCCAGGGGGCCTCCTACAATGAGCAGTTCTTC. This translates into CASSPRQGASYNEQFF.

The CDR3 loop is CASSLGLGRQGTEAFF. Written as DNA, the CDR3 is TGTGCCAGCAGCTTAGGCCTCGGGCGCCAGGGGACTGAAGCTTTCTTT. V and J are TRBV7-9 and TRBJ1-1; weak D call: TRBD1 (6 bases). The germline CDR1 and CDR2 sequences are SEHNR and FQNEAQ (reference sequence). The V and J ends lost 1 base and 5 bases respectively, with 17 bases between them. CDR3 length equals 16 residues.

This clonotype was found a few times. The chain links TRBV11-1 to TRBJ2-7; either TRBD1 or TRBD2 may fit D (6 bases each). The germline V and J ends were trimmed by 4 bases and 2 bases, with 12 bases remaining between them. CDR1 and CDR2 from the germline V gene are SGHAT and FQDESV (reference sequence). The CDR3 contains 14 residues. Written as DNA, the CDR3 is TGTGCCAGCAGCTACGGGGGCCGTCCCTACGAGCAGTACTTC. Its protein product is CASSYGGRPYEQYF.

This rearrangement joins TRBV2 to TRBJ1-1; 9 bases fit TRBD1. The CDR3 sequence is 14 residues long. Germline V gene sequence: CDR1 SNHLY, CDR2 FYNNEI. V shed 7 bases, J shed 5 bases, and the junction held 8 bases outside the gene matches. The CDR3 DNA reads as TGTGCCAGCAATGTTGACAGGGGGAATACTGAAGCTTTCTTT. It codes for CASNVDRGNTEAFF.

This clonotype was detected only a few times. The CDR3 DNA is TGTGCCAGCAGTCACACAGGGAGCCTTAATGAAAAACTGTTTTTT. This gives the protein CASSHTGSLNEKLFF. V is TRBV12-3 or TRBV12-4 and J is TRBJ1-4, with a weak D call TRBD1 (6 bases). This CDR3 comprises 15 residues. The ends were cut back, 5 bases at V and 4 bases at J, with 14 bases in the middle.

The V gene is TRBV29-1, the J gene TRBJ2-7, with TRBD2 identical over 8 bases. From germline, CDR1 is SQVTM and CDR2 ANQGSEA. The junction had 10 bases not matched to a gene; V was cut back by 3 bases and J by 3 bases. The CDR3 extends over 15 amino acids. CDR3 coding DNA: TGCAGCGTTGAGACGGGGGGGCCCGGAGTCTACGAGCAGTACTTC. This codes for CSVETGGPGVYEQYF.

The genes are TRBV28 and TRBJ2-5, with 13 bases fitting TRBD2. Losses at the gene ends were 2 bases for V and 4 bases for J; bases not matched to a gene: 7. The germline gives CDR1 MDHEN, CDR2 SYDVKM. The CDR3 runs 17 residues. CDR3 DNA: TGTGCCAGCAGTTTAACTAGCGGGGGGGCCTGGGGAGAGACCCAGTACTTC. It codes for CASSLTSGGAWGETQYF.

Concerning this clonotype itself: Lacking the conserved final phenylalanine or tryptophan, this CDR3 likely reflects a read error. The limits of the CDR3 on the DNA are not certain, so only TCRdb's listed CDR3 is given. The V gene is TRBV20-1, the J gene TRBJ1-1; the table assigns TRBD1, which was not confirmed against the DNA. Per germline, CDR1 DFQATT and CDR2 SNEGSKA (reference sequence). The CDR3 spans 12 residues, counting both ends. The chain's CDR3 is CSARAPSEFPIL.

The genes are TRBV7-9 and TRBJ1-2; 8 bases are a match to TRBD1. V shed 5 bases, J shed 5 bases, and the junction held 13 bases outside the gene matches. The CDR3 contains 16 residues. Per the germline V gene, CDR1 is SEHNR and CDR2 is FQNEAQ (reference sequence). The CDR3 DNA reads TGTGCCAGCAGCCCAATTCAGGGGGCCTTTTGGTATGGCTACACCTTC. It translates to CASSPIQGAFWYGYTF.

The rearrangement links TRBV15 to TRBJ1-3; D remains ambiguous. This CDR3 has 16 residues. Germline lookup yields CDR1 LNHNV and CDR2 YYDKDF (reference sequence). V was clipped by 0 bases and J by 0 bases, with 9 bases between them. Written as DNA, the CDR3 is TGTGCCACCAGCAGAGATCCCGATTTCTCTGGAAACACCATATATTTT. It translates to CATSRDPDFSGNTIYF.

J is TRBJ2-4 and V is TRBV4-2, with D perhaps matching TRBD2 (6 bases). Germline values: CDR1 LGHNA, CDR2 YNFKEQ. This CDR3 comprises 16 residues. V was clipped by 4 bases and J by 3 bases, with 16 bases between them. For the CDR3, the DNA is TGTGCCAGCAGCCCACGGACAACGGGGGACAAAAACATTCAGTACTTC. Its protein product is CASSPRTTGDKNIQYF.

J is TRBJ2-2 and V is TRBV19; D gene ambiguous. Trimming left V 9 bases short and J 0 bases short, with 8 bases between. This CDR3 comprises 13 residues. Per the germline V gene, CDR1 is LNHDA and CDR2 is SQIVND (reference sequence). The DNA for the CDR3 is TGTGCCAGCTATTTCCCGAACACCGGGGAGCTGTTTTTT. It encodes CASYFPNTGELFF.

In its sample, this clonotype was seen a few times. This chain links TRBV7-2 with TRBJ2-7, with D unclear. Germline values: CDR1 SGHTA, CDR2 FQGNSA. V was shortened by 1 base and J by 0 bases, with 7 bases between the two germline ends. The CDR3 sequence is 14 residues long. CDR3 in DNA: TGTGCCAGCAGCTTAGATCATGGCTCCTACGAGCAGTACTTC. The encoded protein is CASSLDHGSYEQYF.

The chain employs TRBV6-1 and TRBJ2-2; D could derive from TRBD1 or TRBD2 (5 bases each). Germline values: CDR1 MNHNS, CDR2 SASEGT. V gave up 6 bases and J gave up 4 bases, with 21 bases separating them. The CDR3 length is 17 residues. The CDR3 is CASRTGVQTASTGELFF. DNA for the CDR3: TGTGCCAGCAGGACCGGGGTGCAGACAGCGTCCACCGGGGAGCTGTTTTTT.

This clonotype occurred a few times. V is TRBV29-1 and J is TRBJ2-2; TRBD2 aligns across 10 bases. The CDR3 totals 15 residues. The V and J ends lost 7 bases and 7 bases, in that order; junction bases with no gene match: 12. Germline V gene data show CDR1 as SQVTM and CDR2 as ANQGSEA. The CDR3 here is CSATSGNPGHGELFF. DNA for the CDR3: TGCAGCGCTACTAGCGGGAATCCTGGCCACGGGGAGCTGTTTTTT.

The chain has TRBV7-8 and TRBJ2-3, with D possibly matching TRBD2 (6 bases). Looked up from germline, CDR1 is SGHVS and CDR2 is FQNEAQ. This CDR3 is 17 amino acids long. Trimming removed 1 base from V and 0 bases from J, with 14 bases in between. The DNA of the CDR3 is TGTGCCAGCAGCTTAGTCCGGCTAGCGAGGAGCACAGATACGCAGTATTTT. Its protein is CASSLVRLARSTDTQYF.